This passage covers 20 T cell receptor beta chains from one sample sequenced in a study of cytomegalovirus exposure and HLA in healthy donors. Repertoires were generated with immunoSEQ multiplex PCR, while TCRdb's copy carries only in-frame clones and drops some. Of about 130,000 clones detected, approximately 82% appear once; the ten largest clones hold 25% to 30%. The material sequenced was PBMCs. These receptors originate from a man aged 25 to 40 in good health and CMV-seropositive.

This chain connects TRBV5-1 to TRBJ2-5; D is uncertain. This CDR3 region has 13 residues. Per the germline V gene, CDR1 is SGHRS and CDR2 is YFSETQ. Trimming left V 2 bases short and J 2 bases short, with 7 bases between. The CDR3 nucleotides read TGCGCCAGCAGCTTTCGCGGACAAGAGACCCAGTACTTC. It translates to CASSFRGQETQYF.

Details on this clone: Other DNA sequences from this sample encode an identical CDR3 as well. V and J are TRBV9 and TRBJ2-3; tentatively, D is TRBD2 (6 bases). CDR3 length: 15 amino acids. Germline V gives CDR1 SGDLS, CDR2 YYNGEE. V lost 2 bases and J lost 1, with 11 bases in between. The CDR3 loop reads CASSVTGDGTDTQYF. The CDR3 region has the DNA TGTGCCAGCAGCGTCACGGGAGACGGCACAGATACGCAGTATTTT.

V and J are TRBV19 and TRBJ1-5, with 9 bases that match TRBD1. The CDR3 totals 15 residues. V gave up 6 bases and J gave up 1 base; unmatched junction bases: 4. Germline V gene sequence: CDR1 LNHDA, CDR2 SQIVND (reference sequence). CDR3 region: CASRRDRESNQPQHF. CDR3 sequence (DNA): TGTGCCAGTAGAAGGGACAGGGAGAGCAATCAGCCCCAGCATTTT. Full variable domain (rest looked up from reference TRBV19 and TRBJ1-5): DGGITQSPKYLFRKEGQNVTLSCEQNLNHDAMYWYRQDPGQGLRLIYYSQIVNDFQKGDIAEGYSVSREKKESFPLTVTSAQKNPTAFYLCASRRDRESNQPQHFGDGTRLSIL.

On this clone: One end of the junction fails to match germline, which may point to a read error. The CDR3 protein is CASSVGVGHSF. The CDR3 DNA reads TGTGCCAGCAGTGTCGGAGTGGGACATTCTTTT. V and J are TRBV6-1 and TRBJ1-3, with D perhaps matching TRBD1 (6 bases). This CDR3 contains 11 residues. In germline, CDR1 is MNHNS, CDR2 SASEGT.

The V gene is TRBV29-1, the J gene TRBJ2-5, with 7 positions matching TRBD2. Germline lookup yields CDR1 SQVTM and CDR2 ANQGSEA. The V and J ends lost 4 bases and 1 base, in that order; junction bases with no gene match: 18. The CDR3 length is 18 residues. DNA of the CDR3: TGCAGCGTTGCCGGGGAGCGGGGAACCTCCACTATCCAAGAGACCCAGTACTTC. Translated, it gives CSVAGERGTSTIQETQYF.

The chain combines TRBV6-6 with TRBJ1-2; possibly TRBD1 for D (5 bases). This CDR3 comprises 13 residues. The V and J ends lost 2 bases and 2 bases respectively, with 6 bases between them. Germline V gene data show CDR1 as MNHNY and CDR2 as SVGAGI (reference sequence). The CDR3 coding sequence is TGTGCCAGCAGTTACACAGGCAACTATGGCTACACCTTC. Translation: CASSYTGNYGYTF.

V usage is TRBV18 and J usage is TRBJ1-1; tentative D call: TRBD1 (6 bases). V was pared by 4 bases and J by 7 bases, with 19 bases between. The CDR3 has 15 residues. Germline loops: CDR1 KGHSH, CDR2 LQKENI. CDR3 sequence (DNA): TGTGCCAGCTCACTTTTTAGGACAGCCTCCCATGAAGCTTTCTTT. Translation gives CASSLFRTASHEAFF. Full variable domain (outside the CDR3, taken from reference TRBV18 and TRBJ1-1): NAGVMQNPRHLVRRRGQEARLRCSPMKGHSHVYWYRQLPEEGLKFMVYLQKENIIDESGMPKERFSAEFPKEGPSILRIQQVVRGDSAAYFCASSLFRTASHEAFFGQGTRLTVV.

The V gene is TRBV5-4, the J gene TRBJ2-7; weak D call: TRBD2 (5 bases). Trimming removed 0 bases from V and 2 bases from J, with 12 bases in between. The length of the CDR3 is 15 residues. CDR1 and CDR2 from the germline V gene are SGHNT and YYREEE (reference sequence). CDR3 in DNA: TGTGCCAGCAGCTTGGATCAAATCGGGACCTACGAGCAGTACTTC. Its translation is CASSLDQIGTYEQYF.

The chain links TRBV9 to TRBJ2-3; D is possibly TRBD2 (5 bases). Germline lookup yields CDR1 SGDLS and CDR2 YYNGEE. Trimming stripped 4 bases from V and 6 bases from J, with 18 bases between. This CDR3 region has 15 residues. Written as DNA, the CDR3 is TGTGCCAGCAGCACCACCGGGATGACCCAGGATACGCAGTATTTT. It translates to CASSTTGMTQDTQYF.

V and J are TRBV10-3 and TRBJ2-7; D unclear. Germline V gives CDR1 ENHRY, CDR2 SYGVKD. With 6 bases removed from V and 6 bases from J, the gap between germline ends came to 18 bases. This CDR3 contains 14 residues. The CDR3 here is CAIRPAGGSSEQYF. The CDR3 nucleotides read TGTGCCATCAGACCCGCTGGCGGCTCAAGCGAGCAGTACTTC.

The chain is built from TRBV2 and TRBJ1-1, with D unclear. In germline, CDR1 is SNHLY, CDR2 FYNNEI. This CDR3 is 14 amino acids long. Deletions cut 5 bases from V and 3 bases from J, with 13 bases between. The CDR3 bases are TGTGCCAGCAGTTTCGTGGTGAGGGACACTGAAGCTTTCTTT. Translated: CASSFVVRDTEAFF.

V usage is TRBV27 and J usage is TRBJ1-4, with D unclear. V was pared by 6 bases and J by 7 bases, with 12 bases between. CDR1 and CDR2 from the germline V gene are MNHEY and SMNVEV (reference sequence). The CDR3 has 13 amino acids. Here the CDR3 DNA reads TGTGCCAGCAGAACCCCTGGAGCTGAAAAACTGTTTTTT. Translating it yields CASRTPGAEKLFF.

Only a few counts were recorded for this clone. Other DNA sequences in this sample translate to the same CDR3. The V gene is TRBV7-3, the J gene TRBJ2-3; 11 nucleotides line up with TRBD2. J lost 3 bases, V lost 5 bases, and 4 bases had no gene match. The germline V gene has CDR1 SGHTA and CDR2 FQGTGA. This CDR3 spans 15 amino acids. The CDR3 DNA is TGTGCCAGCAGCCCTACTAGCGGGAGAACAGATACGCAGTATTTT. Translating it yields CASSPTSGRTDTQYF.

This clone qualifies as medium-sized. V is TRBV2 and J is TRBJ1-2; maybe TRBD1 (5 bases). Germline V gives CDR1 SNHLY, CDR2 FYNNEI. The length of the CDR3 is 14 residues. The V gene lost 6 bases and the J gene lost 6 bases, with 17 bases spanning the gap. The CDR3 sequence: CASRRRGVLDGYTF. CDR3 nucleotide sequence: TGTGCCAGCAGACGGCGGGGGGTGCTCGATGGCTACACCTTC. Supplemented by reference TRBV2 and TRBJ1-2, the full variable domain reads EPEVTQTPSHQVTQMGQEVILRCVPISNHLYFYWYRQILGQKVEFLVSFYNNEISEKSEIFDDQFSVERPDGSNFTLKIRSTKLEDSAMYFCASRRRGVLDGYTFGSGTRLTVV.

The J gene is TRBJ1-2, the V gene TRBV5-4; the D gene is possibly TRBD1 (5 bases). In germline, CDR1 is SGHNT, CDR2 YYREEE (reference sequence). The CDR3 contains 15 residues. Trimming shortened V by 2 bases and J by 4 bases, and 15 bases separated the two germline ends. The CDR3 nucleotides are TGTGCCAGCAGCTTTTTACCGGGACTTTCCTATGGCTACACCTTC. Encoded protein: CASSFLPGLSYGYTF.

The chain recombines TRBV5-4 with TRBJ1-2; no firm D call. With 5 bases removed from V and 1 base from J, the gap between germline ends came to 12 bases. There are 14 residues in the CDR3. Germline assignment: CDR1 SGHNT and CDR2 YYREEE (reference sequence). The CDR3 DNA reads TGTGCCAGCAGTCCAACGGGAGTTAACTATGGCTACACCTTC. Translation gives CASSPTGVNYGYTF.

CDR3 region: CASKGAFEAFF. CDR3 in DNA: TGTGCCAGCAAAGGGGCATTTGAAGCTTTCTTT. V usage is TRBV6-5 and J usage is TRBJ1-1, with a weak D call TRBD1 (5 bases). This CDR3 comprises 11 residues. Per germline, CDR1 MNHEY and CDR2 SVGAGI. Trimming stripped 7 bases from V and 7 bases from J, with 10 bases between.

The chain employs TRBV5-4 and TRBJ2-3, with D perhaps matching TRBD1 (5 bases). Trimming took off 0 bases at V and 0 bases at J, with 14 bases between the two ends. The CDR3 consists of 17 residues. CDR1 and CDR2 (germline): SGHNT, YYREEE (reference sequence). Here the CDR3 DNA reads TGTGCCAGCAGCTTGGCCAGTGGGGCAGGGAGCACAGATACGCAGTATTTT. Translated: CASSLASGAGSTDTQYF.

This chain links TRBV18 with TRBJ1-1; 9 bases align to TRBD1. V lost 6 bases, J lost 5 bases, and 7 bases stayed unmatched. CDR1 and CDR2 from the germline V gene are KGHSH and LQKENI. The CDR3 is made up of 14 amino acids. CDR3 sequence (DNA): TGTGCCAGCTCGAAACAGGGGGCGGATACTGAAGCTTTCTTT. It yields the protein CASSKQGADTEAFF.

CDR3 sequence reads: CASTGDSRSWGYTF. Written as DNA, the CDR3 is TGTGCCAGTACCGGGGACAGCAGGTCATGGGGCTACACCTTC. The genes are TRBV19 and TRBJ1-2; TRBD1 matches 7 bases. The CDR3 covers 14 residues. The V segment lost 7 bases and the J segment 8 bases; nucleotides outside the gene matches: 13. CDR1 and CDR2 (germline): LNHDA, SQIVND (reference sequence).